This is a list of T cell receptor beta chains from one sample in a study of blood T cells in healthy people across ages. TCRdb ran MiXCR on the 5' RACE reads and lists one entry per CDR3 protein. The sample lists about 570,000 distinct CDR3 sequences, about a quarter occurring once. This same sample was also taken into another study, of T cells of mothers and their children.

The sequencing sample was made of blood. The receptors shown here come from a boy younger than 10 in good health. The CDR3 runs from the conserved cysteine through the conserved F or W. Each record gives: clone size, V gene, D gene, J gene, CDR3 DNA, CDR3 protein. A D gene is named only where the DNA matches it firmly. Rows give clone size only sometimes, using once, few, many, or a class for an expanded clone.

clone size: few
V gene: TRBV3-1
D gene: TRBD2
J gene: TRBJ2-1
CDR3 DNA: TGTGCCAGCAGACCCGGGACTAGCGGCCACAATGAGCAGTTCTTC
CDR3 protein: CASRPGTSGHNEQFF

clone size: -
V gene: TRBV7-2
D gene: TRBD2
J gene: TRBJ2-7
CDR3 DNA: TGTGCCAGCAGCTCCAAGGGGAGGGCCTTGAGCGAGCAGTACTTC
CDR3 protein: CASSSKGRALSEQYF

clone size: -
V gene: TRBV10-3
D gene: -
J gene: TRBJ1-1
CDR3 DNA: TGTGCCATCAGTAACCGGGAAACTACGGAAGCTTTCTTT
CDR3 protein: CAISNRETTEAFF

clone size: few
V gene: TRBV29-1
D gene: TRBD2
J gene: TRBJ2-1
CDR3 DNA: TGCAGCGTCGTAGCGGGAGGAGGTGGCAATGGGCAGTTCTTC
CDR3 protein: CSVVAGGGGNGQFF

clone size: -
V gene: TRBV7-9
D gene: TRBD2
J gene: TRBJ2-1
CDR3 DNA: TGTGCCAGCAGCTTAGGGACTAGCAGGTTGGATGAGCAGTTCTTC
CDR3 protein: CASSLGTSRLDEQFF

clone size: -
V gene: TRBV10-1
D gene: -
J gene: TRBJ2-5
CDR3 DNA: TGCGCCAGCAGTGAGCCGATTTTTGAGACCCAGTACTTC
CDR3 protein: CASSEPIFETQYF

clone size: -
V gene: TRBV7-9
D gene: TRBD1
J gene: TRBJ2-5
CDR3 DNA: TGTGCCAGCAGCTTAATCGACAGGGGGCTCGGGGAGACCCAGTACTTC
CDR3 protein: CASSLIDRGLGETQYF

clone size: -
V gene: TRBV5-1
D gene: -
J gene: TRBJ2-1
CDR3 DNA: TGCGCCAGCAGCTTGGGGCAGGGGTGGACTGAGCAGTTCTTC
CDR3 protein: CASSLGQGWTEQFF

clone size: -
V gene: TRBV20-1
D gene: -
J gene: TRBJ2-2
CDR3 DNA: TGCAGTGCTATGAATATGGGGAACACCGGGGAGCTGTTTTTT
CDR3 protein: CSAMNMGNTGELFF

clone size: -
V gene: TRBV28
D gene: TRBD1
J gene: TRBJ1-2
CDR3 DNA: TGTGCCAGCAGCCCAACCGGGACAGGGGGAGGAGGCTACACCTTC
CDR3 protein: CASSPTGTGGGGYTF

clone size: -
V gene: TRBV29-1
D gene: TRBD2
J gene: TRBJ2-3
CDR3 DNA: TGCAGCGTTGATGGGACTAGCGGGGGGATTAGCACAGATACGCAGTATTTT
CDR3 protein: CSVDGTSGGISTDTQYF

clone size: -
V gene: TRBV27
D gene: TRBD1
J gene: TRBJ2-1
CDR3 DNA: TGTGCCAGCAGTCCTAAACAGGGGGCCTACAATGAGCAGTTCTTC
CDR3 protein: CASSPKQGAYNEQFF

clone size: few
V gene: TRBV4-3
D gene: TRBD2
J gene: TRBJ2-3
CDR3 DNA: TGCGCCAGCAGCCAAGGACCGGGACTAGCGGGGGTACCTAGCACAGATACGCAGTATTTT
CDR3 protein: CASSQGPGLAGVPSTDTQYF

clone size: few
V gene: TRBV28
D gene: -
J gene: TRBJ1-3
CDR3 DNA: TGTGCCAGCAGTTTATTGTATGGAGGAAACACCATATATTTT
CDR3 protein: CASSLLYGGNTIYF

clone size: few
V gene: TRBV28
D gene: -
J gene: TRBJ1-2
CDR3 DNA: TGTGCCAGCAGGGGCAGGGACGGCTACACCTTC
CDR3 protein: CASRGRDGYTF

clone size: once
V gene: TRBV5-1
D gene: -
J gene: TRBJ2-5
CDR3 DNA: TGCGCCAGCAGCTTATCGGGCAGATATCAAGAGACCCAGTACTTC
CDR3 protein: CASSLSGRYQETQYF

clone size: many
V gene: TRBV28
D gene: -
J gene: TRBJ1-5
CDR3 DNA: TGTGCCAGCAGTCTCCAAAGACGGGGGGCGGATCAGCCCCAGCATTTT
CDR3 protein: CASSLQRRGADQPQHF

clone size: -
V gene: TRBV11-2
D gene: -
J gene: TRBJ2-4
CDR3 DNA: TGTGCCAGCAGCATATCACGGGACACACAGGTTAAAAACATTCAGTACTTC
CDR3 protein: CASSISRDTQVKNIQYF

clone size: many
V gene: TRBV25-1
D gene: -
J gene: TRBJ2-2
CDR3 DNA: TGTGCCAGCAGTGATAAACAGGGTGGAACCGGGGAGCTGTTTTTT
CDR3 protein: CASSDKQGGTGELFF

clone size: many
V gene: TRBV27
D gene: -
J gene: TRBJ2-6
CDR3 DNA: TGTGCCAGCAGTCTGGGTCTTGGGGCCAACGTCCTGACTTTC
CDR3 protein: CASSLGLGANVLTF

clone size: -
V gene: TRBV7-9
D gene: TRBD1
J gene: TRBJ1-4
CDR3 DNA: TGTGCCAGCAGCTTGCAGGGGGCTGACGAAAAACTGTTTTTT
CDR3 protein: CASSLQGADEKLFF

clone size: few
V gene: TRBV9
D gene: -
J gene: TRBJ2-4
CDR3 DNA: TGTGCCAGCAGCGTAACTGTCTCGACAGATCAAAACATTCAGTACTTC
CDR3 protein: CASSVTVSTDQNIQYF

clone size: -
V gene: TRBV5-1
D gene: TRBD1
J gene: TRBJ1-2
CDR3 DNA: TGCGCCAGCAGCACAGGGGTTGGCTACACCTTC
CDR3 protein: CASSTGVGYTF

clone size: -
V gene: TRBV12-3/TRBV12-4
D gene: TRBD2
J gene: TRBJ2-1
CDR3 DNA: TGTGCCAGCAGTTTGTCGGGACTAGCGGGAGGGCCAGGGGAGCAGTTCTTC
CDR3 protein: CASSLSGLAGGPGEQFF

clone size: few
V gene: TRBV12-5
D gene: -
J gene: TRBJ1-4
CDR3 DNA: TGTGCTAGTGGTCAATCTATGGATGAAAAACTGTTTTTT
CDR3 protein: CASGQSMDEKLFF

clone size: -
V gene: TRBV9
D gene: -
J gene: TRBJ2-1
CDR3 DNA: TGTGCCAGCAGCGTAGATCAGGGGTTAAATCAGTTCTTC
CDR3 protein: CASSVDQGLNQFF

clone size: few
V gene: TRBV12-3/TRBV12-4
D gene: -
J gene: TRBJ2-1
CDR3 DNA: TGTGCCAGCAGTCCGACAGGCATTGAGCAGTTCTTC
CDR3 protein: CASSPTGIEQFF

clone size: -
V gene: TRBV5-5
D gene: TRBD1
J gene: TRBJ1-2
CDR3 DNA: TGTGCCAGCAGCTTCGGGGCCGGGACAGCTTATGGCTACACCTTC
CDR3 protein: CASSFGAGTAYGYTF

clone size: -
V gene: TRBV10-3
D gene: TRBD2
J gene: TRBJ2-2
CDR3 DNA: TGTGCCATCAGTGAGTCCGCTAGCGGCCAATCCGGGGAGCTGTTTTTT
CDR3 protein: CAISESASGQSGELFF

clone size: -
V gene: TRBV24-1
D gene: TRBD2
J gene: TRBJ2-1
CDR3 DNA: TGTGCCACCAGTGATTTGCCCGGGGGGGAGCAGTTCTTC
CDR3 protein: CATSDLPGGEQFF

clone size: many
V gene: TRBV7-6
D gene: -
J gene: TRBJ2-4
CDR3 DNA: TGTGCCAGCAGCTTAGGCGGCGGGCGGGAAAACATTCAGTACTTC
CDR3 protein: CASSLGGGRENIQYF

clone size: -
V gene: TRBV12-3/TRBV12-4
D gene: -
J gene: TRBJ1-1
CDR3 DNA: TGTGTCAGCAGTTTTCGGGGGAGAAGCACTGAAGCTTTCTTT
CDR3 protein: CVSSFRGRSTEAFF

clone size: -
V gene: TRBV29-1
D gene: -
J gene: TRBJ2-2
CDR3 DNA: TGCAGCGCTCCTGGGGGGTCCGGGGAGCTGTTTTTT
CDR3 protein: CSAPGGSGELFF

clone size: many
V gene: TRBV7-9
D gene: TRBD1
J gene: TRBJ2-3
CDR3 DNA: TGTGCCAGCAGCTTATTTACAGGGGAGTCGTTAGATACGCAGTATTTT
CDR3 protein: CASSLFTGESLDTQYF

clone size: -
V gene: TRBV19
D gene: TRBD1
J gene: TRBJ1-2
CDR3 DNA: TGTGCCAGTAGTGGGCGGACAGGGATCTATGGCTACACCTTC
CDR3 protein: CASSGRTGIYGYTF

clone size: -
V gene: TRBV7-2
D gene: TRBD2
J gene: TRBJ2-1
CDR3 DNA: TGTGCCAGCAGCACCTCGGGCGGGGGGTACAATGAGCAGTTCTTC
CDR3 protein: CASSTSGGGYNEQFF

clone size: -
V gene: TRBV20-1
D gene: -
J gene: TRBJ1-6
CDR3 DNA: TGCAGTGCTAGTGACGGGGGGCGGGATTCACCCCTCCACTTT
CDR3 protein: CSASDGGRDSPLHF

clone size: medium-sized
V gene: TRBV4-3
D gene: -
J gene: TRBJ1-4
CDR3 DNA: TGCGCCAGCAGCCAAGATAACAGGCTCTCTAATGAAAAACTGTTTTTT
CDR3 protein: CASSQDNRLSNEKLFF

clone size: -
V gene: TRBV29-1
D gene: -
J gene: TRBJ2-5
CDR3 DNA: TGCAGCGTTGGGGGACACCAAGAGACCCAGTACTTC
CDR3 protein: CSVGGHQETQYF

clone size: few
V gene: TRBV6-6
D gene: -
J gene: TRBJ1-2
CDR3 DNA: TGTGCCAGCAGACCGGGTGGAGGCTATGGCTACACCTTC
CDR3 protein: CASRPGGGYGYTF

clone size: -
V gene: TRBV11-2
D gene: -
J gene: TRBJ1-4
CDR3 DNA: TGTGCCAGCAGCTTCGGACCGAGTAATGAAAAACTGTTTTTT
CDR3 protein: CASSFGPSNEKLFF

clone size: few
V gene: TRBV7-9
D gene: TRBD2
J gene: TRBJ2-1
CDR3 DNA: TGTGCCAGCAGTCCAGCGGGGGGGCCGTTCAATGAGCAGTTCTTC
CDR3 protein: CASSPAGGPFNEQFF

clone size: -
V gene: TRBV9
D gene: -
J gene: TRBJ1-3
CDR3 DNA: TGTGCCAGCAGCGTATCTGTCAGCTCTGGAAACACCATATATTTT
CDR3 protein: CASSVSVSSGNTIYF

clone size: few
V gene: TRBV12-3/TRBV12-4
D gene: -
J gene: TRBJ2-1
CDR3 DNA: TGTGCCAGCAGTTTGCCAACTAGCATCGGTGAGCAGTTCTTC
CDR3 protein: CASSLPTSIGEQFF

clone size: few
V gene: TRBV29-1
D gene: -
J gene: TRBJ1-2
CDR3 DNA: TGCAGCGTTGAAAGAGAGAGGGGCCATGGCTACACCTTC
CDR3 protein: CSVERERGHGYTF

clone size: few
V gene: TRBV7-8
D gene: -
J gene: TRBJ2-4
CDR3 DNA: TGTGCCAGCAGCACCCCTCTAGCCAAAAACATTCAGTACTTC
CDR3 protein: CASSTPLAKNIQYF

clone size: many
V gene: TRBV10-3
D gene: TRBD1
J gene: TRBJ2-7
CDR3 DNA: TGTGCCATCAGTGAGCCCCGGGACAGGGTCCAAAAAGTTTTC
CDR3 protein: CAISEPRDRVQKVF